These 7 T cell receptor beta chains were sequenced from one sample in a study of cytomegalovirus exposure and HLA in healthy donors. Profiling relied on immunoSEQ multiplex PCR, and the TCRdb table lists in-frame clones only, not all of them. The sample has 98,000 or so clones, 90% to 96% seen once. The source material was PBMCs. These receptors all stem from a woman under 30 in good health and CMV-seronegative.

The genes are TRBV4-2 and TRBJ2-3, with 12 bases that match TRBD2. Germline CDR1 and CDR2: LGHNA and YNFKEQ. V trimming: 3 bases; J trimming: 4 bases; junction bases outside the gene matches: 2. The CDR3 runs to 15 residues. CDR3 nucleotides: TGTGCCAGCAGCCAGTCTAGCGGGGGGGCAGATACGCAGTATTTT. Translation gives CASSQSSGGADTQYF.

The chain has TRBV6-1 and TRBJ2-7; 7 bases match TRBD1. Germline lookup yields CDR1 MNHNS and CDR2 SASEGT. The CDR3 has 15 residues. The V and J ends lost 1 base and 1 base, in that order; junction bases with no gene match: 4. CDR3 sequence reads: CASSEGTGASYEQYF. As DNA, the CDR3 is TGTGCCAGCAGTGAAGGAACAGGGGCGTCCTACGAGCAGTACTTC.

V is TRBV27 and J is TRBJ1-6; D possibly corresponds to TRBD1 (6 bases). The CDR3 runs 16 residues. The germline V gene encodes CDR1 MNHEY and CDR2 SMNVEV (reference sequence). V lost 2 bases and J 7 bases, leaving 15 bases between the germline ends. The CDR3 bases are TGTGCCAGCAGTTTAGGTGCAGGGGCGAGAAATTCACCCCTCCACTTT. This encodes CASSLGAGARNSPLHF.

The DNA for the CDR3 is TGCAGCGTTGGAGTTAATGAGCAGTTCTTC. Residues: CSVGVNEQFF. The J gene is TRBJ2-1, the V gene TRBV29-1; D call uncertain. In germline, CDR1 is SQVTM, CDR2 ANQGSEA. The CDR3 consists of 10 residues. The V end was cut by 4 bases, the J end by 7 bases, with 5 bases between.

V usage is TRBV5-1 and J usage is TRBJ1-1; unclear D gene. Germline V gene lookup returns CDR1 SGHRS and CDR2 YFSETQ. This CDR3 contains 15 residues. V lost 2 bases and J 4 bases, leaving 15 bases between the germline ends. The CDR3 DNA sequence: TGCGCCAGCAGCTTCTATACCGGGGAATTCACTGAAGCTTTCTTT. Translating gives CASSFYTGEFTEAFF.

The V call is TRBV27, the J call TRBJ1-2; D is unclear. The CDR3 spans 13 residues. Germline V lookup: CDR1 MNHEY, CDR2 SMNVEV (reference sequence). The ends were cut back, 6 bases at V and 6 bases at J, with 14 bases in the middle. Here the CDR3 reads CASRREPQDGYTF. CDR3 DNA sequence: TGTGCCAGCAGACGCGAGCCCCAAGATGGCTACACCTTC.

The V call is TRBV27, the J call TRBJ1-2; no clear D gene. CDR1 and CDR2 (germline): MNHEY, SMNVEV (reference sequence). The germline V and J ends were trimmed by 4 bases and 3 bases, with 9 bases remaining between them. The CDR3 has 13 residues. CDR3 nucleotides: TGTGCCAGCAGTTCGCAGGAACACTATGGCTACACCTTC. Protein product: CASSSQEHYGYTF.